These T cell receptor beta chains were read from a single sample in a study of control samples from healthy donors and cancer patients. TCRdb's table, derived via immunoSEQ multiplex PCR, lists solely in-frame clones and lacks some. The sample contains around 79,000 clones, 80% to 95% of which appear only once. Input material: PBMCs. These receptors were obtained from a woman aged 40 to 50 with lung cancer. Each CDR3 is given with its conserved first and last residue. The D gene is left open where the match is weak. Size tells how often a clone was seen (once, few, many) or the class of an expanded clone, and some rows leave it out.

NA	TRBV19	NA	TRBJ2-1	CASSSYVGGPDGDEQFF	TGTGCCAGTAGTAGTTACGTTGGGGGGCCGGATGGGGATGAGCAGTTCTTC
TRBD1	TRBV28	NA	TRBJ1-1	CASSPGQGDTEAFF	TGTGCCAGCAGTCCGGGACAGGGAGACACTGAAGCTTTCTTT
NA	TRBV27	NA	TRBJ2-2	CASSSLIGLVGELFF	TGTGCCAGCAGTTCCTTAATAGGGTTGGTCGGGGAGCTGTTTTTT
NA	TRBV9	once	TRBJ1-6	CASSVEGGATLHF	TGTGCCAGCAGCGTAGAGGGCGGGGCTACCCTCCACTTT
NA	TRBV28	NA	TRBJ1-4	CASSRTTNEKLFF	TGTGCCAGCAGTCGGACTACTAATGAAAAACTGTTTTTT
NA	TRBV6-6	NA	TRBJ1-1	CASSPPGENTEAFF	TGTGCCAGCAGTCCCCCGGGGGAGAACACTGAAGCTTTCTTT
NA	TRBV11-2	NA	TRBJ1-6	CASSLYGSSYNSPLHF	TGTGCCAGCAGCTTATATGGGAGCTCCTATAATTCACCCCTCCACTTT
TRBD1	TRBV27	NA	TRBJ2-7	CASGTGGSEQYF	TGTGCCAGCGGGACAGGGGGTTCTGAGCAGTACTTC
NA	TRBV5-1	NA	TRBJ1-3	CASSLRPRTERSGNTIYF	TGCGCCAGCAGCTTGAGGCCCAGGACAGAACGCTCTGGAAACACCATATATTTT
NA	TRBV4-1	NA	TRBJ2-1	CASSQEVRTDYNEQFF	TGCGCCAGCAGCCAAGAGGTCCGGACGGACTACAATGAGCAGTTCTTC
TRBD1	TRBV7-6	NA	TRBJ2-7	CASSPNQDRGLYEQYF	TGTGCCAGCAGCCCAAACCAGGACAGGGGGCTCTACGAGCAGTACTTC
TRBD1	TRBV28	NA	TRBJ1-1	CASKFGRQGLFEAFF	TGTGCCAGCAAATTTGGTAGACAGGGTCTTTTTGAAGCTTTCTTT
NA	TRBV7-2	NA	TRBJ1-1	CASSLHENTEAFF	TGTGCCAGCAGCTTACATGAGAACACTGAAGCTTTCTTT
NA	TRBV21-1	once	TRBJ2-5	CASSPGTGTSPGYF	TGTGCCAGCAGCCCCGGGACCGGGACGTCACCGGGGTACTTC
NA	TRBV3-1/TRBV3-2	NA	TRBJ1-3	CASSQGGNTIYF	TGTGCCAGCAGCCAAGGGGGAAACACCATATATTTT
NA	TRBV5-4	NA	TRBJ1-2	CASSPSRFLDGYTF	TGTGCCAGCAGCCCCTCCCGCTTCCTAGATGGCTACACCTTC
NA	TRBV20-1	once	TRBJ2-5	CSASGGAQETQYF	TGCAGTGCTAGTGGCGGGGCACAAGAGACCCAGTACTTC
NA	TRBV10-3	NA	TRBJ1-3	CAIRLGDSGNTIYF	TGTGCCATCAGACTGGGGGACTCTGGAAACACCATATATTTT
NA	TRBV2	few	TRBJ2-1	CASTGRGAGEQFF	TGTGCCAGCACGGGTAGGGGGGCAGGTGAGCAGTTCTTC
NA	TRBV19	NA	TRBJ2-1	CASSGSQYSYNEQFF	TGTGCCAGTAGTGGCAGCCAATACTCCTACAATGAGCAGTTCTTC
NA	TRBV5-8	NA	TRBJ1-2	CASSFAVLGAYGYTF	TGTGCCAGCAGCTTTGCCGTATTGGGAGCCTATGGCTACACCTTC
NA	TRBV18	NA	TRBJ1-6	CASSPGEGDRLNSPLHF	TGTGCCAGCTCACCAGGTGAGGGTGACAGACTAAATTCACCCCTCCACTTT
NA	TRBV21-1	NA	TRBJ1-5	CASSSRGSESNQPQHF	TGTGCCAGCAGCTCGCGGGGTAGCGAAAGCAATCAGCCCCAGCATTTT
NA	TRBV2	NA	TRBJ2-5	CASTPKGLAALRQTQYF	TGTGCCAGCACGCCGAAGGGCTTAGCGGCTCTCCGGCAGACCCAGTACTTC
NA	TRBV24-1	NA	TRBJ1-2	CATSNGYGYTF	TGTGCCACCAGCAACGGTTATGGCTACACCTTC
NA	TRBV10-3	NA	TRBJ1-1	CAITGEGRENTEAFF	TGTGCCATAACGGGTGAGGGTAGGGAAAACACTGAAGCTTTCTTT
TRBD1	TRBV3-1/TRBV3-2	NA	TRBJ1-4	CASSPPGQGSEKLFF	TGTGCCAGCAGCCCGCCGGGACAGGGGAGTGAAAAACTGTTTTTT
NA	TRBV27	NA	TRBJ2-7	CASSFSFSYEQYF	TGTGCCAGCAGTTTTAGCTTTTCCTACGAGCAGTACTTC
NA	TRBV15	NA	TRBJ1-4	CATSRDPWSGNNEKLFF	TGTGCCACCAGCAGAGATCCCTGGTCGGGGAATAATGAAAAACTGTTTTTT
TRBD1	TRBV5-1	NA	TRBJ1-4	CASSPAGTGGAANEKLFF	TGCGCCAGCAGCCCTGCCGGGACAGGGGGAGCAGCTAATGAAAAACTGTTTTTT
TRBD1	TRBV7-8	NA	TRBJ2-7	CASSNGQGHEQYF	TGTGCCAGCAGTAACGGACAGGGTCACGAGCAGTACTTC
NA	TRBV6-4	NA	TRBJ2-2	CASSDSHTGELFF	TGTGCCAGCAGTGACTCCCACACCGGGGAGCTGTTTTTT
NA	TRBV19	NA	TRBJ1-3	CASSAPRGNTIYF	TGTGCCAGTAGCGCCCCACGAGGAAACACCATATATTTT